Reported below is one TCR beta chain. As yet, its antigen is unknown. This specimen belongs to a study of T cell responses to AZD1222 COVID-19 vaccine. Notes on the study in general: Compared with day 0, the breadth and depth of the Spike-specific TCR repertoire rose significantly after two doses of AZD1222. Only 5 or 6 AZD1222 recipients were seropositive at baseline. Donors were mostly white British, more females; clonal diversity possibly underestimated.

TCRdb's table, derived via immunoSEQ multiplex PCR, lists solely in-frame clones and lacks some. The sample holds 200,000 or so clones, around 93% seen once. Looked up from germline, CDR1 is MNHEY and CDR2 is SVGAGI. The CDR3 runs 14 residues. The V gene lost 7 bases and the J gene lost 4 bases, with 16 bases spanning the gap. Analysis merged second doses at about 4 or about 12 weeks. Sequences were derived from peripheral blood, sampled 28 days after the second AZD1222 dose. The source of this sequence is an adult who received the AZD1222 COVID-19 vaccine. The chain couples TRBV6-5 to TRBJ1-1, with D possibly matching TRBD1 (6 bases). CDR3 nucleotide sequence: TGTGCCAGCATTACAGGGTCCGGGGGCACTGAAGCTTTCTTT. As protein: CASITGSGGTEAFF.